This T cell receptor beta chain was sequenced for a study of cytomegalovirus exposure and HLA in healthy donors (dated by TCRdb to the late 2010s). Study-level background: According to an earlier analysis of 587 of the donors, some 180 million T cells yielded some 110 million unique TCR beta sequences and about 300 Gb of sequence data. The number of donors typed differed by locus, with roughly 629-640 for A, B, C, DRB1 and DQB1, about 500 for DQA1, approximately 580 for DPA1, and around 450 for DPB1. Donor age, sex, ethnicity and CMV serostatus were compiled alongside the repertoire data. Using immunosequencing, the study profiled T cell repertoires from around 680 subjects and related those repertoires to cytomegalovirus serostatus. All discovery cohort repertoires had been generated using a single sequencing platform. An earlier analysis of more than 450 of the donors used high-throughput TCR beta sequencing to judge whether each TCR beta V gene segment behaved as functional or pseudogenic. The study aimed to test whether cataloging public T cell receptors could reveal signatures of past pathogen exposure. Rather than drawing on any new phenotypic data, the later analysis identified candidate immune exposures from TCR beta sequences and the way those sequences occurred across donors. The genetic ancestry cluster associated with self-reported Caucasian donors included about 84% of the approximately 410 genotyped donors. Because of strong linkage in the cohort, roughly five DR-DQ haplotypes were treated as single units for association and clustering. To predict cytomegalovirus infection status, the study brought together high-throughput TCR immunosequencing, statistical association of individual TCRs with disease status, and machine learning. A later analysis re-examined previously published TCR beta repertoires from about 700 donors and added high-resolution HLA genotyping to investigate patterns of TCR occurrence. Genome-wide SNP genotypes for about 60% of the roughly 700 donors were used in a later genetic analysis, which treated that subset as a discovery cohort. Both class I and class II loci were covered by HLA typing, at four-digit resolution. A separate validation cohort of roughly 130 different subjects was used in addition to the roughly 640-subject first cohort. Across approximately 400 genotyped donors of the cohort, an average of approximately 200,000 unique TCR beta nucleotide sequences per donor were sequenced, and roughly a sixth of those sequences were non-productive. About 310 gigabases of sequencing data and tens of millions of unique TCR sequences were included in an early release covering under 650 HLA-typed donors. Overall study outcomes, separate from this receptor: Specific HLA alleles were associated with 16,951 TCR beta sequences at a false discovery rate of 0.05 in a later analysis. Some IMGT-functional V segments, including TRBV6-2 and TRBV6-3, could not be distinguished by the 87-base-pair reads and were therefore excluded. A few of the identified cytomegalovirus-associated TCR beta chains were confirmed in vitro to be specific for cytomegalovirus antigens. According to the authors, the approach could potentially be generalized to other disease states and immunological phenotypes. In an earlier analysis of 450 to 750 of the donors, most TCR beta V segments appeared in productive rearrangements about 87% or about 30% of the time, broadly matching IMGT annotations. HLA typing was unavailable for some donors at each locus, so association tests used only the typed subset. A later analysis reported that several top co-occurrence clusters appeared linked to parvovirus B19, influenza, CMV and Epstein-Barr virus. The classifier was reported to diagnose cytomegalovirus status with high specificity and sensitivity in both the original cohort and the validation cohort. Most TCR sequences were observed very rarely across donors, whereas some public TCRs were present in many individuals. Most CMV-associated TCR beta chains appeared to be HLA-restricted in a later analysis, and the HLA associations seemed to be driven largely by CMV exposure. Because counts were too low, under 20 rarely observed V segments, including chromosome 9 orphons, were left out of the earlier analysis of about 500 of the donors. Correlated functional status among segregating V segments might reflect linkage disequilibrium, but an unknown experimental factor could not be ruled out. This cohort had only TCR beta chains sequenced, and the lack of alpha or paired-chain data limited which features could be detected. A further reported finding was that TCR beta sequences accurately predicted the HLA-A and HLA-B alleles for most subjects in the first cohort. A later genetic analysis reported fewer N-insertions in productive TCRs among donors in an Asian-associated ancestry cluster than the roughly 620-donor mean. Presence/absence analyses assumed roughly uniform sequencing depth across donors, an assumption that may not hold. Assigning TCR associations to individual alleles was difficult when HLA alleles, especially DR and DQ, strongly co-occurred. For the cohort, immune exposure information was limited to CMV serostatus. In a later genetic analysis, a missense DCLRE1C variant was associated with V-gene and J-gene trimming of TCR beta chains, and the association was replicated in an independent cohort. In a later analysis, TCR association rates were found to vary across HLA loci, with the most associated TCRs seen for DRB1 alleles and the fewest for HLA-C alleles. In the study, around 150 TCR beta chains were listed as associated with cytomegalovirus. The sequencing pipeline was judged likely to have produced a cluster of highly shared sequence variants as a technical artifact. In a later analysis, HLA-associated TCR beta chains were found to be more clonally expanded and to have lower generation probabilities than equally common non-associated chains.

In the case of this clone: Its antigen is not yet known. Base qualities are not provided; no much larger clone lies one nucleotide away.

Taken from the germline V gene (reference sequence), the CDR1 and CDR2 loops are SGHNT and YYREEE. The germline V and J ends show losses of 4 bases and 1 base respectively, and no gene match explains 5 bases of the junction. Its CDR3 holds 15 amino acids, cysteine through phenylalanine. The sequence is cut down to CDR3 DNA, 45 bases in frame from base 1. The cohort comprised fewer than 700 healthy bone marrow donors. Cohort members were all nominally healthy when sampled, although unrecorded immune exposures were likely present. The donor tested CMV seronegative, placing the donor among the 350 to 400 seronegative members of the cohort. Each donor provided a peripheral blood sample, and peripheral blood mononuclear cells were used for TCR beta sequencing. The Qiagen DNeasy Blood Extraction Kit was used to extract genomic DNA from the blood cell samples. Library preparation was by the immunoSEQ multiplex PCR assay. A mixture of 60 forward primers for TCR Vbeta segments and 13 reverse primers for TCR Jbeta segments was used in the multiplex PCR. Amplification of the CDR3 region of rearranged TCR beta genes was performed with a multiplex PCR assay on genomic DNA. On the Illumina HiSeq System, the amplified TCR beta libraries were sequenced as 87-base-pair reads. The study's processing was this. A later analysis tallied approximately 87 million unique TCR beta chains across the 666 repertoires, and some 12 million of those chains were shared by two or more donors. A nearest-neighbor algorithm error-corrected the raw reads and collapsed the reads into unique sequences, merging closely related sequences to remove PCR and sequencing errors. CDR3 sequences were aligned to IMGT reference sequences to assign V, D and J gene segments. For a sequence to be retained, at least a six-nucleotide match to both a V gene segment and a J gene segment was required. Rearrangements were called productive when the CDR3 lacked stop codons and stayed in frame with V and J; all others were non-productive. Following IMGT convention, CDR3 was defined as the stretch from the second conserved V-encoded cysteine to the conserved J-encoded phenylalanine. The earlier analysis of about 610 of the donors excluded sequences that lacked an unambiguous match to a single V gene segment. An earlier analysis of just under 600 of the donors called V segments functional above 56.7% productive rearrangements and segregating when the between-donor standard deviation exceeded 5%. A statistical classification framework was built to diagnose cytomegalovirus status from the catalog of TCR beta chain sequences. In a later analysis, V and J genes were assigned by comparing TCR nucleotide sequences against IMGT/GENE-DB human TR gene sequences. Using the TCRdist pipeline, a later analysis assigned CDR3 sequences along with most-parsimonious VDJ recombination scenarios. In a later analysis, each TCR beta chain was defined by its CDR3 amino acid sequence together with its V-gene family, and reads lacking a unique V-gene family were excluded. In a later analysis, around 650 highly shared, low-generation-probability nucleotide sequences were removed to address suspected cross-contamination and a sequencing artifact. In a later analysis, a clonal expansion index was calculated for each public chain from normalized within-repertoire ranks of inferred template counts. A later analysis computed generation probabilities with a VDJ recombination model fitted to out-of-frame rearrangements, and checked the results against IGoR. In a later analysis, TCR-TCR, TCR-HLA and TCR-CMV co-occurrence was scored with hypergeometric tests, and a repertoire-size bias correction was applied to TCR pairs. A later analysis estimated false discovery rates by permuting HLA or CMV assignments 20 times. A later analysis grouped co-occurring TCRs with DBSCAN, adding TCRdist sequence similarity when clustering within HLA-allele-positive subsets. Co-occurrence clustering excluded repertoires with fewer than 30,000 or more than 120,000 public chains, plus five with anomalous nucleotide sharing. TCRdb took this table from immuneACCESS and kept in-frame rearrangements with V and J called. Such tables lack part of the clones; where checked against another copy, unresolved V genes explain under half of the gap, and the rest is unexplained. V, J and clone size were drawn from that table, and D and trimming were deduced from the DNA. For this sample the table gives under 110,000 clones, of which around three quarters were detected only once. Approximately 0.8% of the sample is in the top ten clones.

The sequence links TRBV5-4 to TRBJ2-5, with TRBD1 identical over 9 junction bases. Sequencing was done on a sample of PBMCs. The TCR comes from a boy between 10 and 17 years old in good health and CMV-seronegative. This receptor carries the CDR3 CASSIQGAPQETQYF. The nucleotide sequence is given as TGTGCCAGCAGCATACAGGGGGCACCCCAAGAGACCCAGTACTTC. Beyond the CDR3, the reference TRBV5-4 and TRBJ2-5 genes provide the residues; the full variable domain reads: ETGVTQSPTHLIKTRGQQVTLRCSSQSGHNTVSWYQQALGQGPQFIFQYYREEENGRGNFPPRFSGLQFPNYSSELNVNALELDDSALYLCASSIQGAPQETQYFGPGTRLLVL.